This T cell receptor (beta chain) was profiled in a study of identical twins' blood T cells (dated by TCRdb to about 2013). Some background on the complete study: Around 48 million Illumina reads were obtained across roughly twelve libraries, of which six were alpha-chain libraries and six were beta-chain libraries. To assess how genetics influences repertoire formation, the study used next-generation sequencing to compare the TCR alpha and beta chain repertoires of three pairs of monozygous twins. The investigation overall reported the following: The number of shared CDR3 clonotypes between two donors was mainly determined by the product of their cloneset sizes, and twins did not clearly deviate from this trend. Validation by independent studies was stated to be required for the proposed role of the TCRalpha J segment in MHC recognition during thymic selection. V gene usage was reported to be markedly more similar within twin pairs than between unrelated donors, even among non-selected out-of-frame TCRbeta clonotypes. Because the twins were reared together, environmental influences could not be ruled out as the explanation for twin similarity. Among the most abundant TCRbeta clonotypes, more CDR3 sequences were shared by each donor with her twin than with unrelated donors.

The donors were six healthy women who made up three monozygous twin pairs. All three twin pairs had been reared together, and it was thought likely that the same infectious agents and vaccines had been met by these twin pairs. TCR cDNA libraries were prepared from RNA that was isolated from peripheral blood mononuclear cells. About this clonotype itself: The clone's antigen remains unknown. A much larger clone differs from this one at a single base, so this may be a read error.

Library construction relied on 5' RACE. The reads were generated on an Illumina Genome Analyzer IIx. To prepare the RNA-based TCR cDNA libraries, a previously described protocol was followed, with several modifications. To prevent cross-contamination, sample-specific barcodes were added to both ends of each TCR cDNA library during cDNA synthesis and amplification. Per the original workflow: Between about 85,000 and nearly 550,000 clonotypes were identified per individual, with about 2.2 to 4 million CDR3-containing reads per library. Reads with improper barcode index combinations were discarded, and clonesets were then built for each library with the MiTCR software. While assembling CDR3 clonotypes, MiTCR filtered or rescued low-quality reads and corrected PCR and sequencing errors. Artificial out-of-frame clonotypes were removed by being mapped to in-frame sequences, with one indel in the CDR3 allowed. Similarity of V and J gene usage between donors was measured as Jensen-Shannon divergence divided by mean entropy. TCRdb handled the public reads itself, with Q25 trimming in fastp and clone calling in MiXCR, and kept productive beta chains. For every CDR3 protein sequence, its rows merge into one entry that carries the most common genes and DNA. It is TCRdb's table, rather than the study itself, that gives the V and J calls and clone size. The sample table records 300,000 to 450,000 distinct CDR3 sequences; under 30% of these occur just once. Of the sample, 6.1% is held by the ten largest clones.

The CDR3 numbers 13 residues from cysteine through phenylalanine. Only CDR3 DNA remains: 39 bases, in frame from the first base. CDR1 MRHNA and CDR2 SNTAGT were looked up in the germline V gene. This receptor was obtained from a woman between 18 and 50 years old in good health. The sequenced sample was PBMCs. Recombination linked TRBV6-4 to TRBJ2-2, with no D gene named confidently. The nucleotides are TGTTCCAGCAGTGGGGCGAACACCGGGGAGCTGTTTTTT. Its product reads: CSSSGANTGELFF.